This is a list of T cell receptor beta chains from one sample in a study of T-cell reconstitution after alpha-beta-depleted transplantation in children. TCRdb re-called the PCR reads with MiXCR, one entry per CDR3 protein. This sample carries approximately 270,000 distinct CDR3 sequences, 20% to 30% of them seen once, and the ten largest clones take under 5.5%. Sequencing was performed on PBMCs, mostly from graft donor cells, taken 360 days after TCRalphabeta/CD19-depleted stem cell transplant. Receptors were obtained from a female patient aged 2-15 years who had a stem cell transplant for congenital amegakaryocytic thrombocytopenia, so the T cells may come from the graft donor. Each CDR3 is given with its conserved first and last residue.

v_gene	j_gene	CDR3aa
TRBV20-1	TRBJ1-3	CSASVGPGNTIYF
TRBV20-1	TRBJ1-1	CSASKDHRRWYTEAFF
TRBV20-1	TRBJ2-7	CSARDAPGKSYEQYF
TRBV7-9	TRBJ2-5	CASSLAHLAGAETQYF
TRBV3-1	TRBJ2-2	CASSQLWDPDTGELFF
TRBV20-1	TRBJ2-7	CSARDVSGRAYEQYF
TRBV12-3/TRBV12-4	TRBJ2-7	CASTLTSGPYEQYF
TRBV5-1	TRBJ1-5	CASSDGTGNQPQHF
TRBV28	TRBJ2-3	CASSFQRTSLPTSTDTQYF
TRBV29-1	TRBJ2-7	CSVEGLAGHYEQYF
TRBV5-1	TRBJ2-5	CASRSSGPVETQYF
TRBV7-3	TRBJ2-1	CASSLTASSYYNEQFF
TRBV5-1	TRBJ2-5	CASSLARGPQGAGTQYF
TRBV12-3/TRBV12-4	TRBJ2-1	CASGTDQTSYEQFF
TRBV10-3	TRBJ2-3	CAISESSGGRPQGDTQYF
TRBV30	TRBJ2-3	CAWSVYRITDTQYF
TRBV27	TRBJ2-7	CASSQQRAMPYEQYF
TRBV7-7	TRBJ1-1	CASIKGREGGNTEAFF
TRBV29-1	TRBJ2-1	CSVRLADYNEQFF
TRBV20-1	TRBJ2-5	CSASLAAKQETQYF
TRBV20-1	TRBJ2-1	CSALAFYNEQFF
TRBV12-3/TRBV12-4	TRBJ1-2	CASSRGAGNYGYTF
TRBV28	TRBJ2-2	CASSLIRVNTGELFF
TRBV6-1	TRBJ1-5	CASTWAGALEQPQHF
TRBV20-1	TRBJ2-5	CSARDSLARETQYF
TRBV9	TRBJ2-7	CASSVAGSTYEQYF
TRBV27	TRBJ2-7	CASSYGTAYVYEQYF
TRBV4-1	TRBJ2-3	CASSEGTRRLTDTQYF
TRBV25-1	TRBJ1-2	CASSESDRNGYTF
TRBV5-1	TRBJ2-2	CASSFGARPTGPRSGELFF
TRBV12-3/TRBV12-4	TRBJ2-1	CASSLTRGNYNEQFF
TRBV20-1	TRBJ1-5	CSAGRQVSGNQPQHF
TRBV20-1	TRBJ2-1	CSAPPDGAVYNEQFF
TRBV20-1	TRBJ1-1	CSARTPGGGTEAFF
TRBV2	TRBJ2-1	CASSIWTGESSYNEQFF
TRBV2	TRBJ1-4	CASMVDSGGKLFF
TRBV12-3/TRBV12-4	TRBJ2-6	CASSFPPGLHSGANVLTF
TRBV6-5	TRBJ2-7	CASRLTSGQTYEQYF
TRBV4-3	TRBJ2-1	CASSQDYLGVEQFF
TRBV6-1	TRBJ1-2	CASRQNRNYGYTF
TRBV29-1	TRBJ2-1	CSVPGTEQFF
TRBV5-1	TRBJ2-7	CASSLTGPYEQYF
TRBV6-2/TRBV6-3	TRBJ2-7	CASSPLGLAGSEQYF
TRBV4-3	TRBJ1-2	CASSQEWTAAVGYTF
TRBV6-5	TRBJ1-1	CASSRMNTEAFF
TRBV29-1	TRBJ2-7	CSVPDGHEQYF
TRBV29-1	TRBJ2-2	CSVEGDNTGELFF
TRBV10-3	TRBJ2-2	CAISPSPASGRETGELFF
TRBV6-2/TRBV6-3	TRBJ2-1	CASSWVRDRYYNEQFF